This TCR beta chain was sequenced for a study of Ad26.COV2.S vaccination and SARS-CoV-2 variants. Study summary: Once or twice, 56 days apart, Ad26.COV2.S was delivered intramuscularly. Overall study findings and caveats: Once vaccination had occurred, spike-specific CD8+ and CD4+ T cell responses reportedly showed substantial breadth.

Germline lookup yields CDR1 SGHDT and CDR2 YYEEEE. Unmatched junction bases numbered 5, after V lost 2 bases and J lost 7 bases. The CDR3 spans 13 residues. Here immunoSEQ multiplex PCR was the method, and the copy in TCRdb shows in-frame clones only, minus some. The data contain hundreds of thousands of clones, 75% to 90% of them seen just once; the ten biggest clones take up approximately 11%. As to this clone: Antigen: not known.

The treatment is: roughly 18 received Ad26.COV2.S at low or high dose, single or two shots; 5 received placebo; per-sample allocation not given. The samples were gathered on day 63 after the first injection of vaccine or placebo. Ad26.COV2.S expressed prefusion-stabilized spike from the original Wuhan strain. This receptor was taken from a person between 18 and 65 years old who received the Ad26.COV2.S COVID-19 vaccine or a placebo. This chain links TRBV5-6 with TRBJ1-1; 7 nucleotides line up with TRBD1. The sample here was peripheral blood, taken in a trial of Ad26.COV2.S vaccine versus placebo. The CDR3, as DNA: TGTGCCAGCAGCTTTGTCGGGACAGATGAAGCTTTCTTT. Amino acids: CASSFVGTDEAFF.